This is a list of T cell receptor beta chains from one sample in a study of shared clonotypes between healthy human individuals. The protocol was immunoSEQ multiplex PCR, while the TCRdb copy is restricted to in-frame clones and leaves out a portion. Of about 610,000 clones listed, roughly 96% are singletons. Material for sequencing was naive CD8+ T cells sorted from blood. Every receptor here comes from a woman aged 30 to 39 in good health. CDR3s include the opening cysteine and the closing phenylalanine or tryptophan. Each record gives: CDR3 protein, CDR3 DNA, clone size, J gene, D gene, V gene. A D gene is named only where the DNA matches it firmly. Size is omitted from some rows. Given values are once, few, many or a class for expanded clones.

cdr3_aa: CASSLYRTTVREQYF
cdr3_nt: TGTGCCAGCAGCTTATACCGCACTACCGTACGTGAGCAGTACTTC
clone_size: -
j_call: TRBJ2-5
d_call: -
v_call: TRBV7-8

cdr3_aa: CASRTSGRYNEQFF
cdr3_nt: TGTGCCAGTCGAACTAGCGGAAGATACAATGAGCAGTTCTTC
clone_size: once
j_call: TRBJ2-1
d_call: TRBD2
v_call: TRBV19

cdr3_aa: CASSKTCGILFSADTQYF
cdr3_nt: TGTGCCAGCAGCAAAACCTGCGGGATCCTTTTTTCGGCAGATACGCAGTATTTT
clone_size: -
j_call: TRBJ2-3
d_call: -
v_call: TRBV21-1

cdr3_aa: CASSPTQGVLQPQHF
cdr3_nt: TGTGCCAGCAGCCCCACTCAGGGGGTGCTTCAGCCCCAGCATTTT
clone_size: -
j_call: TRBJ1-5
d_call: TRBD1
v_call: TRBV6-5

cdr3_aa: CASSLRDTQYF
cdr3_nt: TGTGCCAGCAGCTTGAGGGATACGCAGTATTTT
clone_size: -
j_call: TRBJ2-3
d_call: -
v_call: TRBV13

cdr3_aa: CASSYGPGEQFF
cdr3_nt: TGTGCCAGCAGTTATGGGCCGGGGGAGCAGTTCTTC
clone_size: -
j_call: TRBJ2-1
d_call: -
v_call: TRBV6-6

cdr3_aa: CSVWVETQYF
cdr3_nt: TGCAGCGTTTGGGTGGAGACCCAGTACTTC
clone_size: -
j_call: TRBJ2-5
d_call: -
v_call: TRBV29-1

cdr3_aa: CASTRSVTGYGYTF
cdr3_nt: TGTGCCAGCACCAGGTCCGTAACAGGCTATGGCTACACCTTC
clone_size: -
j_call: TRBJ1-2
d_call: -
v_call: TRBV28

cdr3_aa: CASSLDTSPIYEQYF
cdr3_nt: TGTGCCAGCAGCTTGGATACTAGTCCGATTTACGAGCAGTACTTC
clone_size: -
j_call: TRBJ2-7
d_call: -
v_call: TRBV5-5

cdr3_aa: CASSLDRGLNTEAFF
cdr3_nt: TGTGCCAGCAGCTTAGATAGGGGGTTGAACACTGAAGCTTTCTTT
clone_size: -
j_call: TRBJ1-1
d_call: -
v_call: TRBV13

cdr3_aa: CASSSDPTRGYTF
cdr3_nt: TGTGCCAGCAGCTCTGACCCAACGAGGGGTTACACCTTC
clone_size: -
j_call: TRBJ1-2
d_call: -
v_call: TRBV5-4

cdr3_aa: CASSVAGGPKNIQYF
cdr3_nt: TGTGCCAGCAGCGTAGCGGGAGGGCCCAAAAACATTCAGTACTTC
clone_size: -
j_call: TRBJ2-4
d_call: TRBD2
v_call: TRBV9

cdr3_aa: CASRSGGQETQYF
cdr3_nt: TGTGCCAGCCGGTCCGGGGGTCAAGAGACCCAGTACTTC
clone_size: -
j_call: TRBJ2-5
d_call: -
v_call: TRBV14

cdr3_aa: CASSGRTSTDTQYF
cdr3_nt: TGTGCCAGCAGCGGGAGGACTAGCACAGATACGCAGTATTTT
clone_size: -
j_call: TRBJ2-3
d_call: -
v_call: TRBV9

cdr3_aa: CASSLTFPGLAGVWNEQFF
cdr3_nt: TGTGCCAGCAGCTTAACCTTCCCCGGACTAGCGGGAGTCTGGAATGAGCAGTTCTTC
clone_size: -
j_call: TRBJ2-1
d_call: TRBD2
v_call: TRBV7-2

cdr3_aa: CAGSGTGELFF
cdr3_nt: TGTGCCGGGTCGGGCACCGGGGAGCTGTTTTTT
clone_size: -
j_call: TRBJ2-2
d_call: -
v_call: TRBV30

cdr3_aa: CASSPTNEKLFF
cdr3_nt: TGTGCCAGCAGCCCTACTAATGAAAAACTGTTTTTT
clone_size: -
j_call: TRBJ1-4
d_call: -
v_call: TRBV7-9

cdr3_aa: CASSPDRVNEQFF
cdr3_nt: TGTGCCAGCAGTCCGGACAGGGTCAATGAGCAGTTCTTC
clone_size: -
j_call: TRBJ2-1
d_call: TRBD1
v_call: TRBV28

cdr3_aa: CASSFSQGSYGYTF
cdr3_nt: TGTGCCAGCAGTTTTTCTCAGGGAAGCTATGGCTACACCTTC
clone_size: -
j_call: TRBJ1-2
d_call: -
v_call: TRBV27

cdr3_aa: CASSQGSGVGYEQYF
cdr3_nt: TGTGCCAGCAGCCAAGGCTCAGGGGTGGGCTACGAGCAGTACTTC
clone_size: -
j_call: TRBJ2-7
d_call: -
v_call: TRBV14

cdr3_aa: CATSRPLGPSGASYEQYF
cdr3_nt: TGTGCCACCAGCCGCCCCCTCGGGCCCAGCGGGGCGTCCTACGAGCAGTACTTC
clone_size: -
j_call: TRBJ2-7
d_call: TRBD2
v_call: TRBV15

cdr3_aa: CASSLEGAGTQYF
cdr3_nt: TGTGCCAGCAGCTTAGAGGGGGCAGGTACGCAGTATTTT
clone_size: -
j_call: TRBJ2-3
d_call: -
v_call: TRBV11-3

cdr3_aa: CASSPSEASSYEQYF
cdr3_nt: TGTGCCAGCAGCCCCTCGGAGGCTTCCTCCTACGAGCAGTACTTC
clone_size: -
j_call: TRBJ2-7
d_call: -
v_call: TRBV4-2

cdr3_aa: CASRVGLAGYNEQFF
cdr3_nt: TGTGCCAGCAGGGTTGGACTAGCGGGTTACAATGAGCAGTTCTTC
clone_size: -
j_call: TRBJ2-1
d_call: TRBD2
v_call: TRBV2

cdr3_aa: CASSGGGGRTEAFF
cdr3_nt: TGTGCCAGCAGCGGGGGCGGGGGAAGGACTGAAGCTTTCTTT
clone_size: -
j_call: TRBJ1-1
d_call: -
v_call: TRBV5-4

cdr3_aa: CASSFGLAGVSEQFF
cdr3_nt: TGTGCCAGTAGTTTCGGACTAGCGGGAGTCTCTGAGCAGTTCTTC
clone_size: -
j_call: TRBJ2-1
d_call: TRBD2
v_call: TRBV19

cdr3_aa: CASSVAPNTEAFF
cdr3_nt: TGTGCCAGCAGCGTAGCTCCAAACACTGAAGCTTTCTTT
clone_size: -
j_call: TRBJ1-1
d_call: -
v_call: TRBV9

cdr3_aa: CASSPRLDRGIYEQYF
cdr3_nt: TGTGCCAGCAGCCCACGGTTGGACAGGGGCATCTACGAGCAGTACTTC
clone_size: -
j_call: TRBJ2-7
d_call: TRBD1
v_call: TRBV7-9

cdr3_aa: CASSLGSMPQHF
cdr3_nt: TGTGCCAGCAGCTTAGGGAGTATGCCCCAGCATTTT
clone_size: -
j_call: TRBJ1-5
d_call: -
v_call: TRBV7-9

cdr3_aa: CASSLLQFEQYF
cdr3_nt: TGTGCCAGCAGCCTCCTGCAATTCGAGCAGTACTTC
clone_size: -
j_call: TRBJ2-7
d_call: -
v_call: TRBV7-2

cdr3_aa: CASSFVGGNQPQHF
cdr3_nt: TGTGCCAGCAGTTTTGTGGGGGGCAATCAGCCCCAGCATTTT
clone_size: -
j_call: TRBJ1-5
d_call: -
v_call: TRBV27

cdr3_aa: CASSPGPGQGRATTEAFF
cdr3_nt: TGTGCCAGCAGTCCCGGTCCGGGACAAGGGAGGGCAACGACTGAAGCTTTCTTT
clone_size: -
j_call: TRBJ1-1
d_call: -
v_call: TRBV27

cdr3_aa: CASSISSRSSYEQYF
cdr3_nt: TGTGCCAGTAGTATATCTTCGAGGAGCTCCTACGAGCAGTACTTC
clone_size: -
j_call: TRBJ2-7
d_call: -
v_call: TRBV19

cdr3_aa: CASSLGSGPSYNEQFF
cdr3_nt: TGCGCCAGCAGTCTTGGATCGGGGCCCTCCTACAATGAGCAGTTCTTC
clone_size: once
j_call: TRBJ2-1
d_call: -
v_call: TRBV5-1

cdr3_aa: CASIGVVFSTGELFF
cdr3_nt: TGTGCCAGCATAGGCGTAGTCTTTTCCACCGGGGAGCTGTTTTTT
clone_size: -
j_call: TRBJ2-2
d_call: -
v_call: TRBV28

cdr3_aa: CASSSDRGNYGYTF
cdr3_nt: TGTGCCAGCAGCTCCGACAGGGGAAACTATGGCTACACCTTC
clone_size: -
j_call: TRBJ1-2
d_call: TRBD1
v_call: TRBV28

cdr3_aa: CASTFSALNDEQYF
cdr3_nt: TGTGCCAGCACCTTCTCGGCTCTTAATGACGAGCAGTACTTC
clone_size: -
j_call: TRBJ2-7
d_call: -
v_call: TRBV28